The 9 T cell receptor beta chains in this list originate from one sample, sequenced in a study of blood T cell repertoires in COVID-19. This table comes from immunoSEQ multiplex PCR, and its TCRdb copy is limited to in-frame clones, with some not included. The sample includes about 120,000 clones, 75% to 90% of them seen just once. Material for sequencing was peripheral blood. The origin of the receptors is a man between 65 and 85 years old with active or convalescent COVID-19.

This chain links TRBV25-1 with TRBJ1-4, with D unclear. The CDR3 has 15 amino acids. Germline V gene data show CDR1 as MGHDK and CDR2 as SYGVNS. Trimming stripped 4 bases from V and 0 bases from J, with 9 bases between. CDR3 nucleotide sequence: TGTGCCAGCAGTGTTAGAGATGCAACTAATGAAAAACTGTTTTTT. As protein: CASSVRDATNEKLFF. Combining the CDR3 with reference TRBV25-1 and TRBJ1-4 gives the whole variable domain EADIYQTPRYLVIGTGKKITLECSQTMGHDKMYWYQQDPGMELHLIHYSYGVNSTEKGDLSSESTVSRIRTEHFPLTLESARPSHTSQYLCASSVRDATNEKLFFGSGTQLSVL.

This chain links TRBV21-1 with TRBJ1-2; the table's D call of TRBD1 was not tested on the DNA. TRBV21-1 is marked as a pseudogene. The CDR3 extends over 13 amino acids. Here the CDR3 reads CASSKVGDYGYTF. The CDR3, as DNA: TGTGCCAGCAGCAAAGTAGGGGATTATGGCTACACCTTC.

The CDR3 here is CASSGLAAYTGELFF. The CDR3 DNA follows: TGTGCCAGCAGTGGACTAGCGGCCTACACCGGGGAGCTGTTTTTT. This rearrangement joins TRBV28 to TRBJ2-2; TRBD2 aligns across 10 bases. The CDR3 has 15 residues. Germline lookup yields CDR1 MDHEN and CDR2 SYDVKM. The trim removed 5 bases at V and 3 bases at J, leaving 3 bases unmatched. The full variable domain, completed using reference TRBV28 and TRBJ2-2, is DVKVTQSSRYLVKRTGEKVFLECVQDMDHENMFWYRQDPGLGLRLIYFSYDVKMKEKGDIPEGYSVSREKKERFSLILESASTNQTSMYLCASSGLAAYTGELFFGEGSRLTVL.

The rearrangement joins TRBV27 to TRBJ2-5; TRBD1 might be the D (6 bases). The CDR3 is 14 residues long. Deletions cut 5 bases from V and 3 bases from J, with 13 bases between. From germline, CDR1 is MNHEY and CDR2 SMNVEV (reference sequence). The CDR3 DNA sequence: TGTGCCAGCAGTAGTCAGGGGTCCGAAGAGACCCAGTACTTC. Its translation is CASSSQGSEETQYF.

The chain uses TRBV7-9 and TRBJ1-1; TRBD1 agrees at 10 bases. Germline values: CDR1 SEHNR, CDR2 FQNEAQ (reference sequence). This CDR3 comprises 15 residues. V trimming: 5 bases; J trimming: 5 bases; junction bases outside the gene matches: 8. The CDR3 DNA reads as TGTGCCAGCAGCCGTTTCGGACAGGGGGGGACTGAAGCTTTCTTT. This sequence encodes CASSRFGQGGTEAFF.

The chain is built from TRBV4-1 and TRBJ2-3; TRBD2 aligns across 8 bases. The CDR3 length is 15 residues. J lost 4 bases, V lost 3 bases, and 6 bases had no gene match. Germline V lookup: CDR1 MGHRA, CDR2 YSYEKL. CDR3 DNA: TGCGCCAGCAGCCAGCGGGAGGACGGGTCAGATACGCAGTATTTT. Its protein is CASSQREDGSDTQYF.

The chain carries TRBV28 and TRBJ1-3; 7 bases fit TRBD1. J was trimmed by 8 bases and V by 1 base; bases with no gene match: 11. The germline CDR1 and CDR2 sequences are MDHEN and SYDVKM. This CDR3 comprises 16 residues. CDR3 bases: TGTGCCAGCAGTTTATCGGCGGGGAACAGGGGACACACCATATATTTT. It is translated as CASSLSAGNRGHTIYF.

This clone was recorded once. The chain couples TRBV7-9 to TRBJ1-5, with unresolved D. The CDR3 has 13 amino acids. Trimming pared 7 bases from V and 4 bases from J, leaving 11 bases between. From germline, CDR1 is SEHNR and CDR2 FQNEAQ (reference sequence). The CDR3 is CASTRTDNQPQHF. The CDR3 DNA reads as TGTGCCAGCACCCGGACTGATAATCAGCCCCAGCATTTT.

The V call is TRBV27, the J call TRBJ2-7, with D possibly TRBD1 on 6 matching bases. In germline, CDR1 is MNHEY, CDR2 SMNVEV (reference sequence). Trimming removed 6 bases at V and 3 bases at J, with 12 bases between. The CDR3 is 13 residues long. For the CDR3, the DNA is TGTGCCAGCAGAGGACAGACTAACTACGAGCAGTACTTC. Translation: CASRGQTNYEQYF.